The 14 T cell receptor beta chains given below trace back to one sample, sequenced in a study of type 1 regulatory T cells. For these TCRs, the target antigens are not known. Overall study findings and caveats: Type 1 regulatory T cells had a more restricted TCR repertoire than non-type 1 regulatory T cells.

From the reads, TCRdb called clonotypes with MiXCR, one entry per CDR3 protein. The table records approximately 77,000 distinct CDR3 sequences, less than 25% of them present only once. The sample taken for sequencing was cultured type 1 regulatory T (Tr1) cells, either the whole culture or a sorted fraction (not recorded which). The receptor source for this set is a human donor in good health.

The chain recombines TRBV6-2 or TRBV6-3 with TRBJ1-5; D gene unclear. Trimming pared 6 bases from V and 5 bases from J, leaving 11 bases between. This CDR3 has 13 residues. Germline CDR1 is MNHEY and CDR2 is SVGEGT. Here the CDR3 DNA reads TGTGCCAGCAGACCAGACGGCTATCAGCCCCAGCATTTT. Its translation is CASRPDGYQPQHF.

The gene calls are TRBV20-1 and TRBJ2-5; unclear D gene. This CDR3 has 12 amino acids. CDR1 and CDR2 from the germline V gene are DFQATT and SNEGSKA (reference sequence). Trimming cost V 6 bases and J 1 base, with 9 bases left between them. This chain's CDR3 is CSALGRQETQYF. As DNA, the CDR3 is TGCAGTGCCCTTGGACGCCAAGAGACCCAGTACTTC.

This clonotype was seen only a few times. The genes are TRBV12-3 or TRBV12-4 and TRBJ2-1; D is perhaps TRBD1 or TRBD2 (6 bases each). The CDR3 is 15 amino acids. V lost 5 bases and J 6 bases, leaving 17 bases between the germline ends. CDR3 DNA: TGTGCCAGCAGTCCTTGGGGGGCTAGCGTCAATGAGCAGTTCTTC. Translating gives CASSPWGASVNEQFF.

This clonotype was seen a few times. V gene TRBV20-1 combines with J gene TRBJ1-5, with a weak D call TRBD1 (5 bases). The CDR3 consists of 13 residues. V shed 4 bases and J shed 7 bases, with 14 bases lying between them. The germline CDR1 and CDR2 sequences are DFQATT and SNEGSKA (reference sequence). CDR3 sequence (DNA): TGCAGTGCTACTTCGGGACCCCTCCAGCCCCAGCATTTT. It yields the protein CSATSGPLQPQHF.

The chain joins TRBV7-9 to TRBJ2-2, with TRBD1 matching 9 bases. V trimming: 5 bases; J trimming: 7 bases; junction bases outside the gene matches: 8. CDR1 and CDR2 (germline): SEHNR, FQNEAQ (reference sequence). This CDR3 region has 15 residues. Written as DNA, the CDR3 is TGTGCCAGCAGCCAAGATGACAGGGGGAACGGGGAGCTGTTTTTT. Translated: CASSQDDRGNGELFF.

V gene TRBV5-1 combines with J gene TRBJ2-7; TRBD1 aligns across 9 bases. After removal of 5 bases from V and 6 bases from J, the junction contained 12 bases not matched to a gene. The CDR3 runs 15 residues. The germline V gene has CDR1 SGHRS and CDR2 YFSETQ. Written as DNA, the CDR3 is TGCGCCAGCAGTCGGGCCAGAACAGGGGGCGGCGAGCAGTACTTC. It encodes CASSRARTGGGEQYF.

This chain joins TRBV29-1 and TRBJ2-5, with TRBD2 identical over 12 bases. CDR1 is SQVTM, CDR2 ANQGSEA, per germline. V shed 7 bases and J 5 bases; nucleotides not matched to a gene: 8. The CDR3 has 14 amino acids. CDR3 protein: CSAPLAGGQETQYF. The CDR3, as DNA: TGCAGCGCCCCTCTAGCGGGAGGGCAGGAGACCCAGTACTTC.

This clonotype was observed a handful of times. The V gene is TRBV5-1, the J gene TRBJ1-1, with D uncertain. This CDR3 region has 13 residues. CDR1 and CDR2 (germline): SGHRS, YFSETQ. Between the trimmed V and J ends, which lost 0 bases and 7 bases, there was a span of 10 bases. Written as DNA, the CDR3 is TGCGCCAGCAGCTTGGCCTCGACGGGTGAAGCTTTCTTT. As protein: CASSLASTGEAFF.

The table lists this clonotype with a count of one. The chain is built from TRBV6-1 and TRBJ2-3; TRBD1 matches 9 bases. Germline lookup yields CDR1 MNHNS and CDR2 SASEGT. Unmatched junction bases numbered 13, after V lost 6 bases and J lost 15 bases. CDR3 length: 13 residues. The DNA of the CDR3 is TGTGCCAGCAGCCAAGAGTTTGGGACAGGGTTCTATTTT. Its protein is CASSQEFGTGFYF.

The rearrangement joins TRBV19 to TRBJ1-5; 9 nucleotides align to TRBD1. Germline values: CDR1 LNHDA, CDR2 SQIVND (reference sequence). V lost 9 bases, J lost 6 bases, and 6 bases stayed unmatched. There are 13 residues in the CDR3. The CDR3 loop reads CASDLTGGQPQHF. In nucleotides, the CDR3 is TGTGCCAGCGATTTGACAGGGGGTCAGCCCCAGCATTTT. Full variable domain (remainder filled in from reference TRBV19 and TRBJ1-5): DGGITQSPKYLFRKEGQNVTLSCEQNLNHDAMYWYRQDPGQGLRLIYYSQIVNDFQKGDIAEGYSVSREKKESFPLTVTSAQKNPTAFYLCASDLTGGQPQHFGDGTRLSIL.

At least ten counts were recorded for this clonotype. V gene TRBV5-1 combines with J gene TRBJ1-6; TRBD1 aligns across 7 bases. The V gene end was trimmed by 3 bases and the J gene end by 7 bases; junction bases not matched to a gene: 4. From germline, CDR1 is SGHRS and CDR2 YFSETQ. This CDR3 comprises 14 residues. CDR3 bases: TGCGCCAGCAGCTCTGGGACAGCGAATTCACCCCTCCACTTT. This sequence encodes CASSSGTANSPLHF.

This clonotype has more than one count but fewer than ten. The chain uses TRBV9 and TRBJ2-3, with 8 bases fitting TRBD2. This CDR3 contains 16 residues. The germline gives CDR1 SGDLS, CDR2 YYNGEE. The trim removed 3 bases at V and 0 bases at J, leaving 6 bases unmatched. CDR3: CASSGIAGSSTDTQYF. The CDR3 nucleotides read TGTGCCAGCAGCGGCATAGCGGGATCTAGCACAGATACGCAGTATTTT.

This clonotype came up a few times. The rearrangement links TRBV28 to TRBJ2-1; TRBD2 is a possible D gene (5 bases). Trimming took off 3 bases at V and 0 bases at J, with 15 bases between the two ends. The germline CDR1 and CDR2 sequences are MDHEN and SYDVKM. The CDR3 consists of 17 residues. The CDR3 region has the DNA TGTGCCAGCAGTTTGCTCAGCGGCCTCGGCTCCTACAATGAGCAGTTCTTC. Its translation: CASSLLSGLGSYNEQFF.

This clonotype was seen a few times. V gene TRBV4-3 combines with J gene TRBJ2-1; no definite D call. V was pared by 0 bases and J by 5 bases, with 11 bases between. CDR3 size: 15 residues. In germline, CDR1 is LGHNA, CDR2 YSLEER. CDR3 bases: TGCGCCAGCAGCCAAGATATGGTAGGAAACAATGAGCAGTTCTTC. Its protein is CASSQDMVGNNEQFF.